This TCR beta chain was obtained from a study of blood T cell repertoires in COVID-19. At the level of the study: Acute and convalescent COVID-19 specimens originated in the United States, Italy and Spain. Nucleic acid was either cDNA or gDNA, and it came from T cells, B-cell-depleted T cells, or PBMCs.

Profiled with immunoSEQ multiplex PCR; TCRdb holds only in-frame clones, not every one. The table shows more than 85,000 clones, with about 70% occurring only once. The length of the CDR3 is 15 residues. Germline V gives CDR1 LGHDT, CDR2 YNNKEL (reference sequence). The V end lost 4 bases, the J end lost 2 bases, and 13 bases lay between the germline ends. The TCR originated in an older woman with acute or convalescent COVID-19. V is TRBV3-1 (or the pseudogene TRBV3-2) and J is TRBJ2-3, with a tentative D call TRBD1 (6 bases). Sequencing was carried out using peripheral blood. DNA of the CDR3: TGTGCCAGCAGCCGAGGGGACACTTACACAGATACGCAGTATTTT. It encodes CASSRGDTYTDTQYF.